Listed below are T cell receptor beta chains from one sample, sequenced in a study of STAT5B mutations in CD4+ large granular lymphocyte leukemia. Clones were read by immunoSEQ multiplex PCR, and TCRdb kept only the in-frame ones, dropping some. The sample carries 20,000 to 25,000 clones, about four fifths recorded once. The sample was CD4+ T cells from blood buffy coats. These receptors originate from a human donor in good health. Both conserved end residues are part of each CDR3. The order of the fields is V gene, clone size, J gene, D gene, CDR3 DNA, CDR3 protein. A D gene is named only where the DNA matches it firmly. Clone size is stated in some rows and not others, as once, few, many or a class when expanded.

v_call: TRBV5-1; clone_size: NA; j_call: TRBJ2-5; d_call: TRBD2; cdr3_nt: TGCGCCAGCAGCTTGGCCAGTATAACGGGACTAAAAGAGACCCAGTACTTC; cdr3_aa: CASSLASITGLKETQYF
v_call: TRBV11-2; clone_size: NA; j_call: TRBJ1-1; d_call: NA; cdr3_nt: TGTGCCAGCAGCTTAAAGAGGAACACTGAAGCTTTCTTT; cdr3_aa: CASSLKRNTEAFF
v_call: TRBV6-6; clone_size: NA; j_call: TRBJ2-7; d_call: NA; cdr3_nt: TGTGCCAGCCAAACAGGGCCGAGGGACGAGCAGTACTTC; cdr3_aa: CASQTGPRDEQYF
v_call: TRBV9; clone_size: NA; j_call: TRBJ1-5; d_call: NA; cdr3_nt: TGTGCCAGCAGCGTAGTGGGCCAGCCCCAGCATTTT; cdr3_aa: CASSVVGQPQHF
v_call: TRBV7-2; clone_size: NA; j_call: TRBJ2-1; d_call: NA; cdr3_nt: TGTGCCAGCAGCTTACGGAGCGGAGCCGTAAATGAGCAGTTCTTC; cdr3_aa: CASSLRSGAVNEQFF
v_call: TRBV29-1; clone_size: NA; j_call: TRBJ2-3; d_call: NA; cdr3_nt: TGCAGCGTCCTCGGGACGTCTAGCACAGATACGCAGTATTTT; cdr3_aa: CSVLGTSSTDTQYF
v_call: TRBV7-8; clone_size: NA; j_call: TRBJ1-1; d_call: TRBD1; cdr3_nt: TGTGCCAGCAGCTTAGGACAGGGGTTTGAAGCTTTCTTT; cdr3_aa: CASSLGQGFEAFF
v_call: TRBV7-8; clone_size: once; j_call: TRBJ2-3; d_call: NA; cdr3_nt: TGTGCCAGCAGCCAAAACCATGGGGGAGTAGATACGCAGTATTTT; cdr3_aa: CASSQNHGGVDTQYF
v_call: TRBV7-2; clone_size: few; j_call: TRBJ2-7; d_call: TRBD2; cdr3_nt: TGTGCCAGCGGCGGGAGGGCCAGTGAGCAGTACTTC; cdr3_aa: CASGGRASEQYF
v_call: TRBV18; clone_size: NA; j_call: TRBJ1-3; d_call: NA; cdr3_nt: TGTGCCAGCTCACGACTGGACCAACGGGGGGGAAACACCATATATTTT; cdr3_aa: CASSRLDQRGGNTIYF
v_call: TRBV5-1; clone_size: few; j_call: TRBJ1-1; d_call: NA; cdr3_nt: TGCGCCAGCAGCCCGGGGCCCTCGAACACTGAAGCTTTCTTT; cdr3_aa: CASSPGPSNTEAFF
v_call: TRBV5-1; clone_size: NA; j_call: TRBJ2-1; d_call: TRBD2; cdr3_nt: TGCGCCAGCAGCTTGGCCGGGACTAGGAGGTACAATGAGCAGTTCTTC; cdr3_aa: CASSLAGTRRYNEQFF
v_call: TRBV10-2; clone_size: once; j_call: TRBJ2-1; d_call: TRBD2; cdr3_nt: TGCGCCTCGGGACTAGCGGATTACAATGAGCAGTTCTTC; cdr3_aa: CASGLADYNEQFF
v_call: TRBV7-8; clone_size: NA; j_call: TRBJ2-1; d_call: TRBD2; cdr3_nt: TGTGCCAGCAGCTTGGGCACTAGCGGGGGGGATTATGAGCAGTTCTTC; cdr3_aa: CASSLGTSGGDYEQFF
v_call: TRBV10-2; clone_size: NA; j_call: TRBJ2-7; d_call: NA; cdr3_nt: TGCGCCAGCAGTGATAGGGGCAGGGACTCCTACGAGCAGTACTTC; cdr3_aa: CASSDRGRDSYEQYF
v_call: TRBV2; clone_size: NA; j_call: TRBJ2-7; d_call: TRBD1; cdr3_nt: TGTGCCAGCAGTCGGGACAGCGCCTACGAGCAGTACTTC; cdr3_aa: CASSRDSAYEQYF
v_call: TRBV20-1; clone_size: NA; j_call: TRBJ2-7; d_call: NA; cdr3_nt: TGCAGTGCTCCCGCGGGGGCACGGCAGTACTTC; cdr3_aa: CSAPAGARQYF
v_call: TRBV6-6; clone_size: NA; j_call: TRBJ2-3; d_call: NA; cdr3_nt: TGTGCCAGCAGAGGCTCTGGGGGCACAGATACGCAGTATTTT; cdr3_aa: CASRGSGGTDTQYF
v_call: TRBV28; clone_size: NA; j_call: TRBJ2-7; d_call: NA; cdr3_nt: TGTGCCAGCATTTCCTACATAACGGGGGAGCAGTACTTC; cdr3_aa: CASISYITGEQYF
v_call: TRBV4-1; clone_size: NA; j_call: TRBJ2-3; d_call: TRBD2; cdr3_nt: TGCGCCAGCAGCCAAGATTCGACTAGCGGAGGCCGCAGTACGCAGTATTTT; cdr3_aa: CASSQDSTSGGRSTQYF
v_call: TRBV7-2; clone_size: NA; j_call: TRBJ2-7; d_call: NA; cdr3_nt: TGTGCCAGCAGCTTAGCGGTAGGGTACGAGCAGTACTTC; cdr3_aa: CASSLAVGYEQYF
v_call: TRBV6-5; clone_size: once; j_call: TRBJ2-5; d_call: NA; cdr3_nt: TGTGCCAGCAGTTACGGGGTAGGGCTTCAAGAGACCCAGTACTTC; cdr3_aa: CASSYGVGLQETQYF
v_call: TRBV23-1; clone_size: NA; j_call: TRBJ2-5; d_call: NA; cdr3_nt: TGCGCCAGCCGTGGGCCATTAGAGACCCAGTACTTC; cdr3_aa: CASRGPLETQYF
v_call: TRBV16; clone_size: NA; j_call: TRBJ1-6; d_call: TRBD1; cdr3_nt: TGTGCCAGCAGCCACGGACAGGGGAATTCACCCCTCCACTTT; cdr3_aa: CASSHGQGNSPLHF
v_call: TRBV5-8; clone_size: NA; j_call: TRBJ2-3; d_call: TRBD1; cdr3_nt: TGTGCCAGCAGCTCCGGGACAGGGCGGTCAGATACGCAGTATTTT; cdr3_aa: CASSSGTGRSDTQYF
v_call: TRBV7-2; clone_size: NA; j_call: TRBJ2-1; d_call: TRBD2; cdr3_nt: TGTGCCAGCAGCCGAGCGGGGTACAGAAACAATGAGCAGTTCTTC; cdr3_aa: CASSRAGYRNNEQFF
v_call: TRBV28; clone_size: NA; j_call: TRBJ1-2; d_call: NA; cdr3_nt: TGTGCCAGCAGTCCAGGTGTGACGGGCTACACCTTC; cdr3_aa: CASSPGVTGYTF
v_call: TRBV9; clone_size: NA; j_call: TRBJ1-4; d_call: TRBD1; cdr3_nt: TGTGCCAGCAGCTCACAGGGGGAAACTAATGAAAAACTGTTTTTT; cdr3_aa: CASSSQGETNEKLFF
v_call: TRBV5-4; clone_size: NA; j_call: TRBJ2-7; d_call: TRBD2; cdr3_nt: TGTGCCAGCAGCTCGAGACTAGCGGGGAGTTACGAGCAGTACTTC; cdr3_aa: CASSSRLAGSYEQYF
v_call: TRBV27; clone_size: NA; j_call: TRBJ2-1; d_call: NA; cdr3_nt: TGTGCCAGCAGTTCAACCACTCGGGGTGAGCAGTTCTTC; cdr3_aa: CASSSTTRGEQFF
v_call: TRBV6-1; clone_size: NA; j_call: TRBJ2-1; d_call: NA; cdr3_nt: TGTGCCAGCAGCAGGACGAATGAGCAGTTCTTC; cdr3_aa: CASSRTNEQFF
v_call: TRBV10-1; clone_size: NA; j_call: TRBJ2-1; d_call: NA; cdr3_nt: TGCGCCAGCACCGTGACTCGAGGGGCACACAATGAGCAGTTCTTC; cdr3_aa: CASTVTRGAHNEQFF
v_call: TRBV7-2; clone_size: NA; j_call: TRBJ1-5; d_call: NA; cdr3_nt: TGTGCCAGCAGCCCCCAGGGTAATAGCAATCAGCCCCAGCATTTT; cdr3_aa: CASSPQGNSNQPQHF
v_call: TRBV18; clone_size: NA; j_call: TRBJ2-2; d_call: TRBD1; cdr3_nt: TGTGCCAGCTCCTCAGACAGGGGGAACACCGGGGAGCTGTTTTTT; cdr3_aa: CASSSDRGNTGELFF
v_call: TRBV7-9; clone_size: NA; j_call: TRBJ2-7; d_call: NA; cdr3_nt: TGTGCCAGCAGCCCTACGCGCGCACACGAGCAGTACTTC; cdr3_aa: CASSPTRAHEQYF
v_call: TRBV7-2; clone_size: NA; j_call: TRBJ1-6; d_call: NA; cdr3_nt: TGTGCCAGCAGCTTAGATAAACGGACACCCCTCCACTTT; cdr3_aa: CASSLDKRTPLHF
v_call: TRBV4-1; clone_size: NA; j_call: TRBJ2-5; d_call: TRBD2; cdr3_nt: TGCGCCAGCAGCCTCCCGGGGGGCCAAGAGACCCAGTACTTC; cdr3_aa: CASSLPGGQETQYF
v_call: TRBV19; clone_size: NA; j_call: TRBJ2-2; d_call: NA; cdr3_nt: TGTGCCAGTACCCCAAACCAGGGATGGGCCGGGGAGCTGTTTTTT; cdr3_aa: CASTPNQGWAGELFF
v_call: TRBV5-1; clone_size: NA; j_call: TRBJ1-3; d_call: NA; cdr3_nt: TGCGCCAGCAGCGCACTCTCTGGAAACACCATATATTTT; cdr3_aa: CASSALSGNTIYF
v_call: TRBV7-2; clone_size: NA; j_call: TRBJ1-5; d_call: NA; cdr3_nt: TGTGCCAGCAGCTCCCAGACAGGAAACAATCAGCCCCAGCATTTT; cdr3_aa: CASSSQTGNNQPQHF